The 17 T cell receptor beta chains below were found in one sample sequenced in a study of T cell responses to AZD1222 COVID-19 vaccine (dated by TCRdb to about 2021). Libraries were built with the immunoSEQ multiplex PCR assay. In its TCRdb copy, this immuneACCESS table keeps in-frame sequences only and misses some clones. Where compared with another copy, unresolved V genes explain less than half of these, and the others have no known cause. The sample contains about 48,000 clones, 80% to 90% of them found a single time. 6% to 7% of the sample is taken by the ten largest. Explained via the paper, the time point label denotes: about 28 days (+/-7) after the second vaccine dose. This specimen consisted of peripheral blood, obtained 28 days after the second AZD1222 dose. Source of these receptors: an adult who received the AZD1222 COVID-19 vaccine.

This chain joins TRBV11-1 and TRBJ2-7; no clear D gene. The V gene lost 1 base and the J gene lost 2 bases, with 9 bases spanning the gap. Germline CDR1 is SGHAT and CDR2 is FQDESV (reference sequence). The CDR3 totals 14 residues. As DNA, the CDR3 is TGTGCCAGCAGCTTAGATCCAGGTCCCTACGAGCAGTACTTC. It is translated as CASSLDPGPYEQYF. The full variable domain, in which reference TRBV11-1 and TRBJ2-7 provide the parts outside the CDR3, is EAEVAQSPRYKITEKSQAVAFWCDPISGHATLYWYRQILGQGPELLVQFQDESVVDDSQLPKDRFSAERLKGVDSTLKIQPAELGDSAMYLCASSLDPGPYEQYFGPGTRLTVT.

This clone was detected only a few times. The chain joins TRBV4-1 to TRBJ2-2, with D possibly TRBD2 on 5 matching bases. The V end lost 1 base, the J end lost 8 bases, and 11 bases lay between the germline ends. Germline assignment: CDR1 MGHRA and CDR2 YSYEKL. The CDR3 loop spans 14 amino acids. In nucleotides, the CDR3 is TGCGCCAGCAGCCAAGTCCCGGGGTCAGGGGAGCTGTTTTTT. Translated, it gives CASSQVPGSGELFF.

The chain is built from TRBV4-3 and TRBJ1-1; 7 positions agree with TRBD1. The J segment lost 4 bases and the V segment lost 4 bases, leaving 9 bases of the junction unmatched. The CDR3 sequence is 15 residues long. The germline V gene encodes CDR1 LGHNA and CDR2 YSLEER. CDR3 sequence (DNA): TGCGCCAGCAGCCGTTCGCCAGGGGGGTTCACTGAAGCTTTCTTT. Protein product: CASSRSPGGFTEAFF.

This clone was detected once. This chain connects TRBV6-1 to TRBJ1-2; 11 nucleotides match TRBD1. The CDR3 sequence is 16 residues long. From germline, CDR1 is MNHNS and CDR2 SASEGT. The J segment lost 7 bases and the V segment lost 4 bases, leaving 11 bases of the junction unmatched. The CDR3 loop is CASSGQMGTGGFGYTF. In nucleotides, the CDR3 is TGTGCCAGCAGTGGACAAATGGGGACAGGGGGGTTTGGCTACACCTTC.

The chain couples TRBV7-8 to TRBJ2-7; 12 bases align to TRBD2. The CDR3 runs to 18 residues. The trim removed 5 bases at V and 5 bases at J, leaving 16 bases unmatched. Germline CDR1 is SGHVS and CDR2 is FQNEAQ. CDR3 in DNA: TGTGCCAGCAGCATCGGCTCCCCCTCTAGCGGGAGGGCTAACGAGCAGTACTTC. Its protein product is CASSIGSPSSGRANEQYF.

This CDR3 reads CASSSSRLVRGAWVKNIQYF. CDR3 sequence (DNA): TGTGCCAGCAGTTCATCACGACTAGTTAGAGGTGCGTGGGTCAAAAACATTCAGTACTTC. The chain employs TRBV28 and TRBJ2-4; possibly TRBD2 for D (6 bases). The CDR3 is 20 amino acids. Between the trimmed V and J ends, which lost 4 bases and 3 bases, there was a span of 28 bases. Germline V gene data show CDR1 as MDHEN and CDR2 as SYDVKM.

This chain uses TRBV10-3 with TRBJ2-5, with D uncertain. Trimming took off 2 bases at V and 5 bases at J, with 9 bases between the two ends. CDR1 and CDR2 from the germline V gene are ENHRY and SYGVKD. The CDR3 is made up of 13 amino acids. In nucleotides, the CDR3 is TGTGCCATCAGTGAGCACCCTCGGGAGACCCAGTACTTC. Translated, it gives CAISEHPRETQYF.

V usage is TRBV11-1 and J usage is TRBJ2-1, with D uncertain. The CDR3 has 13 residues. The V gene lost 5 bases and the J gene lost 2 bases, with 7 bases spanning the gap. Germline V gene lookup returns CDR1 SGHAT and CDR2 FQDESV (reference sequence). The CDR3 region is CASSPGPYNEQFF. The DNA for the CDR3 is TGTGCCAGCAGCCCAGGACCCTACAATGAGCAGTTCTTC.

This clone was observed once. The V and J genes are TRBV29-1 and TRBJ1-2, with 9 positions matching TRBD1. Germline CDR1 and CDR2: SQVTM and ANQGSEA. The junction had 15 bases not matched to a gene; V was cut back by 7 bases and J by 6 bases. The CDR3 covers 15 residues. In DNA form, the CDR3 reads TGCAGCGCGCTAAACCCGGGACAGGGATTAGATGGCTACACCTTC. Residues: CSALNPGQGLDGYTF.

This chain uses TRBV5-1 with TRBJ2-7; D uncertain. CDR1 is SGHRS and CDR2 is YFSETQ in the germline V gene. The CDR3 is 12 residues long. The ends were cut back, 1 base at V and 7 bases at J, with 9 bases in the middle. In DNA form, the CDR3 reads TGCGCCAGCAGCTTGATCCCGGAAGAGCAGTACTTC. It codes for CASSLIPEEQYF.

The rearrangement uses TRBV6-2 or TRBV6-3 and TRBJ2-1; D might be TRBD2 (6 bases). The V end lost 4 bases, the J end lost 4 bases, and 20 bases lay between the germline ends. The CDR3 extends over 17 amino acids. Germline CDR1 MNHEY, CDR2 SVGEGT. DNA for the CDR3: TGTGCCAGCAGTTCCTCCACGAAACAACTAGCATACAATGAGCAGTTCTTC. Translating it yields CASSSSTKQLAYNEQFF.

The chain joins TRBV5-6 to TRBJ2-7; D possibly corresponds to TRBD1 (6 bases). The V end lost 3 bases, the J end lost 3 bases, and 7 bases lay between the germline ends. The CDR3 sequence is 12 residues long. Germline lookup yields CDR1 SGHDT and CDR2 YYEEEE. CDR3 region: CASSSQGYEQYF. Written as DNA, the CDR3 is TGTGCCAGCAGCTCACAGGGCTACGAGCAGTACTTC.

CDR3 bases: TGCGCCAGCGCGAACCGGGAAGGGTATGGCTACACCTTC. Its translation is CASANREGYGYTF. This chain links TRBV5-1 with TRBJ1-2; D gene ambiguous. Germline V gene lookup returns CDR1 SGHRS and CDR2 YFSETQ. The CDR3 covers 13 residues. Trimming stripped 7 bases from V and 5 bases from J, with 15 bases between.

V and J are TRBV19 and TRBJ2-1; TRBD2 is a possible D gene (5 bases). V lost 6 bases, J lost 0 bases, and 18 bases lay in between. The CDR3 length is 17 residues. Germline V gene data show CDR1 as LNHDA and CDR2 as SQIVND (reference sequence). CDR3: CASRPAQRWVSYNEQFF. For the CDR3, the DNA is TGTGCCAGTAGGCCCGCTCAGCGGTGGGTCTCCTACAATGAGCAGTTCTTC.

The chain joins TRBV2 to TRBJ1-6; maybe TRBD1 (5 bases). Germline V gene sequence: CDR1 SNHLY, CDR2 FYNNEI. The CDR3 loop spans 15 amino acids. V lost 6 bases to trimming and J lost 7 bases, with 16 bases between them. The CDR3 sequence is CASRWTGDRNSPLHF. The CDR3 DNA is TGTGCCAGCAGATGGACCGGAGACAGAAATTCACCCCTCCACTTT. The full variable domain, with the rest looked up from reference TRBV2 and TRBJ1-6, is EPEVTQTPSHQVTQMGQEVILRCVPISNHLYFYWYRQILGQKVEFLVSFYNNEISEKSEIFDDQFSVERPDGSNFTLKIRSTKLEDSAMYFCASRWTGDRNSPLHFGNGTRLTVT.

This chain links TRBV7-8 with TRBJ2-7; 13 bases agree with TRBD2. The CDR3 has 15 residues. With 5 bases clipped from V and 3 bases from J, the junction kept 4 bases outside the gene matches. Per the germline V gene, CDR1 is SGHVS and CDR2 is FQNEAQ. The CDR3 nucleotides are TGTGCCAGCAGCCGACTAGCGGGAGGTAACTACGAGCAGTACTTC. Its protein is CASSRLAGGNYEQYF. Full variable domain (remainder filled in from reference TRBV7-8 and TRBJ2-7): GAGVSQSPRYKVAKRGQDVALRCDPISGHVSLFWYQQALGQGPEFLTYFQNEAQLDKSGLPSDRFFAERPEGSVSTLKIQRTQQEDSAVYLCASSRLAGGNYEQYFGPGTRLTVT.

The chain has TRBV11-2 and TRBJ2-3; unclear D gene. The V gene lost 9 bases and the J gene lost 6 bases, with 7 bases spanning the gap. This CDR3 has 10 amino acids. Germline CDR1 and CDR2: SGHAT and FQNNGV. CDR3 in DNA: TGTGCCAGGACCCCTGATACGCAGTATTTT. It codes for CARTPDTQYF. The full variable domain, rest sourced from reference TRBV11-2 and TRBJ2-3, is EAGVAQSPRYKIIEKRQSVAFWCNPISGHATLYWYQQILGQGPKLLIQFQNNGVVDDSQLPKDRFSAERLKGVDSTLKIQPAKLEDSAVYLCARTPDTQYFGPGTRLTVL.